The T cell receptor (beta chain) under discussion was sequenced for a study of T cell responses to AZD1222 COVID-19 vaccine. The protocol was immunoSEQ multiplex PCR, while the TCRdb copy is restricted to in-frame clones and leaves out a portion. Among some 120,000 clones, 90% to 95% were seen once, and the ten largest hold 2.9%. The CDR3 sequence is 17 residues long. Germline CDR1 MGHRA, CDR2 YSYEKL. Trimming took 0 bases from V and 0 from J, leaving 11 bases between them. The receptor was isolated from an adult in good health. This rearrangement joins TRBV4-1 to TRBJ2-2, with D hard to call. The sequencing used peripheral blood, collected on day 0 of AZD1222 vaccination. In DNA form, the CDR3 reads TGCGCCAGCAGCCAAGATAACGGCATTGCGAACACCGGGGAGCTGTTTTTT. It encodes CASSQDNGIANTGELFF.